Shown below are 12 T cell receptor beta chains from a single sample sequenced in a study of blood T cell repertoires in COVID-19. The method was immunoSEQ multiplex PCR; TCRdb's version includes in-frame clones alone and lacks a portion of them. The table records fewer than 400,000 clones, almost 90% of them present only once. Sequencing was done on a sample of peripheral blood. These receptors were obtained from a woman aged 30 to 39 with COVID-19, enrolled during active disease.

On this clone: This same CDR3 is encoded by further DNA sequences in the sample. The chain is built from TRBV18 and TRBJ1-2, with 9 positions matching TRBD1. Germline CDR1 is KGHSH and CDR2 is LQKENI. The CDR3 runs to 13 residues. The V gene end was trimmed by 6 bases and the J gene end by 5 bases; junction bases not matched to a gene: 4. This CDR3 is CASSPDRGYGYTF. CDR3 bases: TGTGCCAGCTCTCCTGACAGGGGGTATGGCTACACCTTC.

The CDR3 is CASSSSARTNTEAFF. Written as DNA, the CDR3 is TGTGCCAGCAGCTCCAGCGCAAGAACGAACACTGAAGCTTTCTTT. V gene TRBV7-3 combines with J gene TRBJ1-1; D gene unclear. The V and J ends lost 4 bases and 1 base respectively, with 13 bases between them. CDR3 size: 15 residues. Germline V gene sequence: CDR1 SGHTA, CDR2 FQGTGA.

CDR3 coding DNA: TGTGCCTGGAGTGTATCCCTAGCGGGGGGGGAGCTGTTTTTT. Protein sequence: CAWSVSLAGGELFF. This rearrangement joins TRBV30 to TRBJ2-2, with TRBD2 matching over 9 bases. With 0 bases clipped from V and 8 bases from J, the junction kept 4 bases outside the gene matches. The CDR3 is made up of 14 amino acids. Germline V gene data show CDR1 as GTSNPN and CDR2 as SVGIG (reference sequence).

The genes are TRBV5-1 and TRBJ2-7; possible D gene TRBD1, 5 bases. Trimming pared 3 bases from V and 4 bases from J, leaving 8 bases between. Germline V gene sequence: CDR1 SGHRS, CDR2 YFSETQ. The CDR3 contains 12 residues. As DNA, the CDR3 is TGCGCCAGCAGCTCTCAGGGATACGAGCAGTACTTC. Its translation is CASSSQGYEQYF.

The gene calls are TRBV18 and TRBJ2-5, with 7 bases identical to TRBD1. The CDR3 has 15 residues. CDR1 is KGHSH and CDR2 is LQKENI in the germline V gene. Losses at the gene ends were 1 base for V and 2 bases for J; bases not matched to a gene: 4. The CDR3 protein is CASSPHRGPQETQYF. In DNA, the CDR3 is TGTGCCAGCTCACCACACAGGGGCCCTCAAGAGACCCAGTACTTC.

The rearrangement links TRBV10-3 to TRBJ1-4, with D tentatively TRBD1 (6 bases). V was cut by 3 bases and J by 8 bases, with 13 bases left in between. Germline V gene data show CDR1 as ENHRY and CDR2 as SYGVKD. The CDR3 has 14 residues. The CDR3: CAISEGAGDEKLFF. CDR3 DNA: TGTGCCATCAGTGAAGGGGCAGGGGACGAAAAACTGTTTTTT.

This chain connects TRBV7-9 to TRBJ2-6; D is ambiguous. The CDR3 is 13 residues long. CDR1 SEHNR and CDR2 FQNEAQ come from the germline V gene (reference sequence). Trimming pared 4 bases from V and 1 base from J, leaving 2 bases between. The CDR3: CASSSSGANVLTF. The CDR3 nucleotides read TGTGCCAGCAGCTCTTCTGGGGCCAACGTCCTGACTTTC.

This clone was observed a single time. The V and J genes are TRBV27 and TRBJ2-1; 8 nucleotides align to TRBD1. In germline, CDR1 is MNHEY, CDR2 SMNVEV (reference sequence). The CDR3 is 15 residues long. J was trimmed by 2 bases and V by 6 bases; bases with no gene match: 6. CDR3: CASSIPGQAYNEQFF. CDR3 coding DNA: TGTGCCAGCAGCATCCCGGGACAGGCCTACAATGAGCAGTTCTTC.

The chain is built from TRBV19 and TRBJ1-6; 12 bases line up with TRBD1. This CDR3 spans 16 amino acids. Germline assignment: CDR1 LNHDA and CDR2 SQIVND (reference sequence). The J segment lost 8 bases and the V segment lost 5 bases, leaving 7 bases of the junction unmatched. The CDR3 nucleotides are TGTGCCAGTAGTTCCCGGGACAGGGGGCTCGATTCACCCCTCCACTTT. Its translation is CASSSRDRGLDSPLHF.

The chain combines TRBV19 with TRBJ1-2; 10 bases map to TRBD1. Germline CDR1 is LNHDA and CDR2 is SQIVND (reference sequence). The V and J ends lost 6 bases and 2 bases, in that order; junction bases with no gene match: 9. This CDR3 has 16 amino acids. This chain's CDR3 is CASSGVPGQGNYGYTF. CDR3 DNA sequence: TGTGCCAGTAGCGGAGTCCCGGGACAGGGGAACTATGGCTACACCTTC.

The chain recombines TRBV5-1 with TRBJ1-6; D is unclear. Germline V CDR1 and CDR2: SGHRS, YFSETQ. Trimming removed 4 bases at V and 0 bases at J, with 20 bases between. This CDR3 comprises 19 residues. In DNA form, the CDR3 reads TGCGCCAGCAGCGGCTCGGTCAGAACTAGATTCTCCTATAATTCACCCCTCCACTTT. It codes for CASSGSVRTRFSYNSPLHF.

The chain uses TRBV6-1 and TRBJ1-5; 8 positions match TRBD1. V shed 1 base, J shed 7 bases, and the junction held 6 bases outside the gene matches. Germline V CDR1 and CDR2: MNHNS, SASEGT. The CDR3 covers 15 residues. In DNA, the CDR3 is TGTGCCAGCAGTGAAGGAGTGACAGGGGACCAGCCCCAGCATTTT. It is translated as CASSEGVTGDQPQHF.